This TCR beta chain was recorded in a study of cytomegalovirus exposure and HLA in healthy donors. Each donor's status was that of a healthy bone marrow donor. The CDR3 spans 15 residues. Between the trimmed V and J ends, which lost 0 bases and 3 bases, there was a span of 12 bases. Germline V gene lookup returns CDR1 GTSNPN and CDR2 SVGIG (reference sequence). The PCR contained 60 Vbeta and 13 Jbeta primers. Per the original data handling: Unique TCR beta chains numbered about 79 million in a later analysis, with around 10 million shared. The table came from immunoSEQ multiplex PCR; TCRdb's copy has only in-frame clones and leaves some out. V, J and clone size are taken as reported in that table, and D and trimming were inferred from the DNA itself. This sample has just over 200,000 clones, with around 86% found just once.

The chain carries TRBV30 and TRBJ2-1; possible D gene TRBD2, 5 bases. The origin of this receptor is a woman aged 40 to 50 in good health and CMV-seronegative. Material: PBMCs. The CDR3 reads CAWSVLGGFYNEQFF. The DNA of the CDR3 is TGTGCCTGGAGTGTACTAGGAGGTTTCTACAATGAGCAGTTCTTC.